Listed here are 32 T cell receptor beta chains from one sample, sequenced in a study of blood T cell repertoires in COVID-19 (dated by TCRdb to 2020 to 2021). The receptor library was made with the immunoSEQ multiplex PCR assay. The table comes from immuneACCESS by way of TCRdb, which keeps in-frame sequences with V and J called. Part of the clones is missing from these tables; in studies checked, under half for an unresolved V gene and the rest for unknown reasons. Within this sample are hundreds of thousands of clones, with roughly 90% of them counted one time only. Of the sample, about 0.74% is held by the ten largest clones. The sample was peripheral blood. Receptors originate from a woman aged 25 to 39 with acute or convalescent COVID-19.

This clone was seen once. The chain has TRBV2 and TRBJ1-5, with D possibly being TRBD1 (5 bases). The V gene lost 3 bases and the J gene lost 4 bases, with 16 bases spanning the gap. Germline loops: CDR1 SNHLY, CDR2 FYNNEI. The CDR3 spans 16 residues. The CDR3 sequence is CASSEGGQGKNQPQHF. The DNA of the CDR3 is TGTGCCAGCAGTGAGGGTGGGCAGGGAAAGAATCAGCCCCAGCATTTT.

CDR3 sequence (DNA): TGTGCCAGCAGCTCGGGTGCTTACCAAGAGACCCAGTACTTC. Translating it yields CASSSGAYQETQYF. This chain connects TRBV7-2 to TRBJ2-5; D call uncertain. CDR1 and CDR2 from the germline V gene are SGHTA and FQGNSA. V was shortened by 4 bases and J by 0 bases, with 9 bases between the two germline ends. This CDR3 comprises 14 residues.

The chain's CDR3 is CASRPGLPANEQFF. The CDR3 DNA sequence: TGTGCCAGCAGACCGGGACTCCCGGCCAATGAGCAGTTCTTC. This chain links TRBV9 with TRBJ2-1, with D perhaps matching TRBD2 (6 bases). This CDR3 contains 14 residues. The V and J ends lost 5 bases and 6 bases respectively, with 15 bases between them. CDR1 and CDR2 from the germline V gene are SGDLS and YYNGEE. The full variable domain, in which reference TRBV9 and TRBJ2-1 provide the parts outside the CDR3, is DSGVTQTPKHLITATGQRVTLRCSPRSGDLSVYWYQQSLDQGLQFLIQYYNGEERAKGNILERFSAQQFPDLHSELNLSSLELGDSALYFCASRPGLPANEQFFGPGTRLTVL.

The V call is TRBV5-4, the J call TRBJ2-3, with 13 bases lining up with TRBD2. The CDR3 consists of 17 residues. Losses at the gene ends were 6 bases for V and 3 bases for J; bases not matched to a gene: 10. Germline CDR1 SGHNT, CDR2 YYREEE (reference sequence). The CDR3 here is CASTSRTSGRGTDTQYF. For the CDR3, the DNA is TGTGCCAGCACCTCGCGGACTAGCGGGAGAGGAACAGATACGCAGTATTTT. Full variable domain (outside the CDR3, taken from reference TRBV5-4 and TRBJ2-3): ETGVTQSPTHLIKTRGQQVTLRCSSQSGHNTVSWYQQALGQGPQFIFQYYREEENGRGNFPPRFSGLQFPNYSSELNVNALELDDSALYLCASTSRTSGRGTDTQYFGPGTRLTVL.

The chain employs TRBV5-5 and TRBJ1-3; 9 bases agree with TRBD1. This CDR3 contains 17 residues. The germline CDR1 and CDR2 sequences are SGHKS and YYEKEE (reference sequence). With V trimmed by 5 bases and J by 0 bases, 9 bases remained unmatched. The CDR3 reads CASSQPPTGGSGNTIYF. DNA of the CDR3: TGTGCCAGCAGTCAACCCCCGACAGGGGGCTCTGGAAACACCATATATTTT.

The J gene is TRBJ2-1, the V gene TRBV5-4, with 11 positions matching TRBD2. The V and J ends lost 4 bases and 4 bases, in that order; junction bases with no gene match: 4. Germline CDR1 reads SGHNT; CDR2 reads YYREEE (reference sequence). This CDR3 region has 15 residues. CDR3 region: CASSKGLADYNEQFF. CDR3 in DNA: TGTGCCAGCAGCAAGGGACTAGCGGATTACAATGAGCAGTTCTTC.

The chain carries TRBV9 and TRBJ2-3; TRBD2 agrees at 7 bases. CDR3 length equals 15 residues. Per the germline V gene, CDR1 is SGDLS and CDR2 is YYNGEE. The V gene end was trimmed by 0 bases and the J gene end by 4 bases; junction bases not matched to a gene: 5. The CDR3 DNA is TGTGCCAGCAGCGTAGGCGGGAGAGGTTCAGATACGCAGTATTTT. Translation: CASSVGGRGSDTQYF. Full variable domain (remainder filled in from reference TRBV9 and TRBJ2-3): DSGVTQTPKHLITATGQRVTLRCSPRSGDLSVYWYQQSLDQGLQFLIQYYNGEERAKGNILERFSAQQFPDLHSELNLSSLELGDSALYFCASSVGGRGSDTQYFGPGTRLTVL.

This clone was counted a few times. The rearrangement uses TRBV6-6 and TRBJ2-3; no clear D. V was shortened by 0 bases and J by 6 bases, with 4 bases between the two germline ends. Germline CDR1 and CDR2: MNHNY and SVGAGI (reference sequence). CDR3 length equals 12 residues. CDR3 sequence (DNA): TGTGCCAGCAGTTACTCCTCTGATACGCAGTATTTT. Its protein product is CASSYSSDTQYF.

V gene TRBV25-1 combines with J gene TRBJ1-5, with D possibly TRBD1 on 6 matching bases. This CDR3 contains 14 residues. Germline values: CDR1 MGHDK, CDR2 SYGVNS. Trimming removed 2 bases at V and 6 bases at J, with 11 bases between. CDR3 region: CASSEPGASQPQHF. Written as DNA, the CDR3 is TGTGCCAGCAGTGAACCAGGGGCGAGTCAGCCCCAGCATTTT. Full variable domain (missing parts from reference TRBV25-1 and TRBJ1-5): EADIYQTPRYLVIGTGKKITLECSQTMGHDKMYWYQQDPGMELHLIHYSYGVNSTEKGDLSSESTVSRIRTEHFPLTLESARPSHTSQYLCASSEPGASQPQHFGDGTRLSIL.

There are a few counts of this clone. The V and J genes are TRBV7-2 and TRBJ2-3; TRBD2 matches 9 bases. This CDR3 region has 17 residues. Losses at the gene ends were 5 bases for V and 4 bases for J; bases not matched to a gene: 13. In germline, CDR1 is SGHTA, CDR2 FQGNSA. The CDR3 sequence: CASSLGLATMWADTQYF. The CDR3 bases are TGTGCCAGCAGCCTTGGACTAGCGACCATGTGGGCAGATACGCAGTATTTT.

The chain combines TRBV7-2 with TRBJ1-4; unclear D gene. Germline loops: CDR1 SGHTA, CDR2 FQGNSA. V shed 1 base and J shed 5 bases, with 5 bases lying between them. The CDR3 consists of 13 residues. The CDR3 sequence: CASSLGHNEKLFF. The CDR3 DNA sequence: TGTGCCAGCAGCTTAGGACACAATGAAAAACTGTTTTTT.

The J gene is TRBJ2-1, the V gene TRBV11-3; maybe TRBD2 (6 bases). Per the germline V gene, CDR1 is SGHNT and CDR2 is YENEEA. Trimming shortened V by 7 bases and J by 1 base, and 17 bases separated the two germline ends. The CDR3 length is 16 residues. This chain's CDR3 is CASTFGGTRSYNEQFF. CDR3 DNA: TGTGCCAGCACGTTCGGCGGGACGAGATCCTACAATGAGCAGTTCTTC. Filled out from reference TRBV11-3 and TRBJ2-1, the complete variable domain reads EAGVVQSPRYKIIEKKQPVAFWCNPISGHNTLYWYLQNLGQGPELLIRYENEEAVDDSQLPKDRFSAERLKGVDSTLKIQPAELGDSAVYLCASTFGGTRSYNEQFFGPGTRLTVL.

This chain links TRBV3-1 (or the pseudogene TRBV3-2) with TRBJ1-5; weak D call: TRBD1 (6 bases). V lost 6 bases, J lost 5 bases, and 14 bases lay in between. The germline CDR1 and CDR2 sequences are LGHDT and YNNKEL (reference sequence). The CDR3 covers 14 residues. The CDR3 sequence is CASRPNRVDQPQHF. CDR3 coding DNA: TGTGCCAGCAGACCAAACAGGGTAGATCAGCCCCAGCATTTT.

The CDR3 loop is CASSLDPLGGLAGVYEQFF. In DNA form, the CDR3 reads TGTGCCAGCAGCTTGGATCCCCTGGGTGGACTAGCGGGAGTGTATGAGCAGTTCTTC. The chain uses TRBV5-4 and TRBJ2-1; 13 bases are shared with TRBD2. The CDR3 is made up of 19 amino acids. The ends lost 0 bases at V and 8 bases at J; junction bases unmatched: 14. The germline gives CDR1 SGHNT, CDR2 YYREEE (reference sequence). Full variable domain (missing parts from reference TRBV5-4 and TRBJ2-1): ETGVTQSPTHLIKTRGQQVTLRCSSQSGHNTVSWYQQALGQGPQFIFQYYREEENGRGNFPPRFSGLQFPNYSSELNVNALELDDSALYLCASSLDPLGGLAGVYEQFFGPGTRLTVL.

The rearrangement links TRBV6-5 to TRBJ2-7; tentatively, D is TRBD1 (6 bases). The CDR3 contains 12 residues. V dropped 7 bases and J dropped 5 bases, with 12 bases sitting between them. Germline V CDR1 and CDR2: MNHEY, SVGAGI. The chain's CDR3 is CASTPGTNEQYF. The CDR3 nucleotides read TGTGCCAGCACCCCCGGGACAAACGAGCAGTACTTC.

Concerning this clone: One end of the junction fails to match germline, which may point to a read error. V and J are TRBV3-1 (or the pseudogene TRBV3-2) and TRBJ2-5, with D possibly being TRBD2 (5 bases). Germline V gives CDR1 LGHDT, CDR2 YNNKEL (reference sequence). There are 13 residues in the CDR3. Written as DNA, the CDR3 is TGTGCCAGCAACCAAGAGGGCGTAGAGACCCAGTACTTC. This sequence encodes CASNQEGVETQYF.

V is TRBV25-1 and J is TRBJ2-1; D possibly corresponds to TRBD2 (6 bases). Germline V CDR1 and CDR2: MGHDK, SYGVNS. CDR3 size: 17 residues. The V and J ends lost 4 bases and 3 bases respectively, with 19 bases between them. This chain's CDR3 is CASSASAPGEYYNEQFF. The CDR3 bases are TGTGCCAGCAGTGCTTCCGCACCGGGGGAGTACTACAATGAGCAGTTCTTC.

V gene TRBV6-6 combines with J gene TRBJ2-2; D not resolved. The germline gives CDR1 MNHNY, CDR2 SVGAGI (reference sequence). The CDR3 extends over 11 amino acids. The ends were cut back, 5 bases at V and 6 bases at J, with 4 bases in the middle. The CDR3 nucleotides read TGTGCCAGCAGTATATCCGGGGAGCTGTTTTTT. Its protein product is CASSISGELFF.

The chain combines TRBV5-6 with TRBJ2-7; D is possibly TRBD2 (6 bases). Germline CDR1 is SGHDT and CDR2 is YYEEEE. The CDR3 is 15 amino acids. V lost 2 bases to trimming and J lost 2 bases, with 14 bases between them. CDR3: CASSFWGVGAYEQYF. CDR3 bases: TGTGCCAGCAGCTTTTGGGGGGTTGGCGCCTACGAGCAGTACTTC. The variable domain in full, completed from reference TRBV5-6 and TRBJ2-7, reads DAGVTQSPTHLIKTRGQQVTLRCSPKSGHDTVSWYQQALGQGPQFIFQYYEEEERQRGNFPDRFSGHQFPNYSSELNVNALLLGDSALYLCASSFWGVGAYEQYFGPGTRLTVT.

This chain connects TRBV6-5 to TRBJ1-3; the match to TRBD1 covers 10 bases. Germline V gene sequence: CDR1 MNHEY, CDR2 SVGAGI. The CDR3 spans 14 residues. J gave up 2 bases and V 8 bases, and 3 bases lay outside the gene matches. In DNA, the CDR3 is TGTGCCAGCCAAGGACAGGGGGCTGGAAACACCATATATTTT. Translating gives CASQGQGAGNTIYF.

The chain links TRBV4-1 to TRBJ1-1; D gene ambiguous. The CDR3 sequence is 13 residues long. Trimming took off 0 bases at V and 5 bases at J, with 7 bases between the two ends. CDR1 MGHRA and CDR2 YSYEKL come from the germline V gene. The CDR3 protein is CASSQDRGTEAFF. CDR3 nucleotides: TGCGCCAGCAGCCAAGATAGAGGGACTGAAGCTTTCTTT.

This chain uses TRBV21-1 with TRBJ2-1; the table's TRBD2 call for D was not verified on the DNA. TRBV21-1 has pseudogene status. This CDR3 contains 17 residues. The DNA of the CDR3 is TGTGCCAGCAGCAAAGCGCTCCGGGGGGCCGAAGGCAATGAGCAGTTCTTC. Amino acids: CASSKALRGAEGNEQFF.

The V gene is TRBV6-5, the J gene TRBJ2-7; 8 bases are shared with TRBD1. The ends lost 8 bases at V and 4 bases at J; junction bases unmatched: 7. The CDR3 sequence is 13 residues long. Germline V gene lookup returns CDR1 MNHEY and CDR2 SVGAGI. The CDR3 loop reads CASVGRGRYEQYF. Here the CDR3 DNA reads TGTGCCAGCGTCGGCAGGGGGCGGTACGAGCAGTACTTC.

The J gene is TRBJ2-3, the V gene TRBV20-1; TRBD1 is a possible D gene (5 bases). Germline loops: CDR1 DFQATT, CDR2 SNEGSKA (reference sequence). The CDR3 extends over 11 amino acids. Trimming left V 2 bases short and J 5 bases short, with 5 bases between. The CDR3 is CSARQGDTQYF. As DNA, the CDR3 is TGCAGTGCTAGACAGGGAGATACGCAGTATTTT.

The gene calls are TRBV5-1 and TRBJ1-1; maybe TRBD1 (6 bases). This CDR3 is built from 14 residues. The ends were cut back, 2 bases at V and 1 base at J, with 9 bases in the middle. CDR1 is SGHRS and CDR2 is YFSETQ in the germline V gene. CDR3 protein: CASSFWGQNTEAFF. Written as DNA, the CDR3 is TGCGCCAGCAGCTTCTGGGGACAGAACACTGAAGCTTTCTTT. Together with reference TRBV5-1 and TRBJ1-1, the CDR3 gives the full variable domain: KAGVTQTPRYLIKTRGQQVTLSCSPISGHRSVSWYQQTPGQGLQFLFEYFSETQRNKGNFPGRFSGRQFSNSRSEMNVSTLELGDSALYLCASSFWGQNTEAFFGQGTRLTVV.

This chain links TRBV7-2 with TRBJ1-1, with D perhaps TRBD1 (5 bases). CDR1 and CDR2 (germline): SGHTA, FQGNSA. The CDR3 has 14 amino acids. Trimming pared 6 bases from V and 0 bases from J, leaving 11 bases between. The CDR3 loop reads CASRRDRMNTEAFF. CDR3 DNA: TGTGCCAGCAGACGAGACAGAATGAACACTGAAGCTTTCTTT.

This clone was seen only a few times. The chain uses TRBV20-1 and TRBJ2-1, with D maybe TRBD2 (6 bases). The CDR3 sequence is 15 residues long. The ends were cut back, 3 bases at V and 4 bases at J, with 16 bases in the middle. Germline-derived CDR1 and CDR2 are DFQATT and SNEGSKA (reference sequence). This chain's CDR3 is CSASYPGRKYNEQFF. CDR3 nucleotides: TGCAGTGCTAGTTACCCCGGGAGAAAGTACAATGAGCAGTTCTTC.

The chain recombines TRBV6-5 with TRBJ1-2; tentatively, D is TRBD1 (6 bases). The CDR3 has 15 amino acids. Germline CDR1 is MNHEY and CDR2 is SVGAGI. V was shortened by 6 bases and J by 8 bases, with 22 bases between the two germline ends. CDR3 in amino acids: CASSRTSTGNHGYTF. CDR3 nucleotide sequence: TGTGCCAGCAGCCGAACCTCAACAGGGAATCACGGCTACACCTTC.

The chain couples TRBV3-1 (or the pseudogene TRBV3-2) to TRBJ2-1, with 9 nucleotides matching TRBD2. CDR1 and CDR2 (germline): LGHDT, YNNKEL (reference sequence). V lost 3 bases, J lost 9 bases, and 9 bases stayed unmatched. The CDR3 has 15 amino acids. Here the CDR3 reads CASSQAASGIAEQFF. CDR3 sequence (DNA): TGTGCCAGCAGCCAGGCGGCTAGCGGGATCGCTGAGCAGTTCTTC.

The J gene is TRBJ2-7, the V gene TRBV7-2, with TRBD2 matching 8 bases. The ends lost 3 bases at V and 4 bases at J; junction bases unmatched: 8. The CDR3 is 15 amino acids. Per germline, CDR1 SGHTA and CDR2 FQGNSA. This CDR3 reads CASSLNSGMGYEQYF. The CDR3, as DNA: TGTGCCAGCAGCTTGAATAGCGGGATGGGGTACGAGCAGTACTTC. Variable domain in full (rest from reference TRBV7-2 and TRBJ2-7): GAGVSQSPSNKVTEKGKDVELRCDPISGHTALYWYRQSLGQGLEFLIYFQGNSAPDKSGLPSDRFSAERTGGSVSTLTIQRTQQEDSAVYLCASSLNSGMGYEQYFGPGTRLTVT.

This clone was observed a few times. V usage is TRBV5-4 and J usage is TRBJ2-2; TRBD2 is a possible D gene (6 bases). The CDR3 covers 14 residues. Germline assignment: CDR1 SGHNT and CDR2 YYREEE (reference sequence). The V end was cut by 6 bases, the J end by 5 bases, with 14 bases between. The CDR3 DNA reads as TGTGCCAGCAACAACATCCGGGGGACCGGGGAGCTGTTTTTT. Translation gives CASNNIRGTGELFF.

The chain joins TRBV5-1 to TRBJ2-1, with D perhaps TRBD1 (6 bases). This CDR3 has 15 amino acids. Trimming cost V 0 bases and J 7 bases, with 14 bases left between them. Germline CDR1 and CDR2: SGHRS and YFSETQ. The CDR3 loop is CASSLAAGVFNEQFF. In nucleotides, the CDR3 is TGCGCCAGCAGCTTGGCGGCAGGGGTTTTTAATGAGCAGTTCTTC.